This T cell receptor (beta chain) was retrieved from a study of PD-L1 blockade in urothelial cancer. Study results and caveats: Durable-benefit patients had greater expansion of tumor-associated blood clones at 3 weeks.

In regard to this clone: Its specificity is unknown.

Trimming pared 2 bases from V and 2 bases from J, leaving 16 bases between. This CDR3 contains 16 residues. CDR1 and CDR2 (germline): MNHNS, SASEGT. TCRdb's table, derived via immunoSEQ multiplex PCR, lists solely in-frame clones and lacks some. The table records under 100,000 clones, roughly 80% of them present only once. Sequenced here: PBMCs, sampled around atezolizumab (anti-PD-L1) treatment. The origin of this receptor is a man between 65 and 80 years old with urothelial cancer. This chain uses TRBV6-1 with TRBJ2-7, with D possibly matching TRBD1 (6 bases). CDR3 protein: CASSEFMGATTYEQYF. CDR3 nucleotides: TGTGCCAGCAGTGAATTCATGGGGGCTACCACCTACGAGCAGTACTTC.